This T cell receptor (beta chain) is drawn from a study of CD8 T cells in Susac syndrome. Study-wide results and caveats: The study conceded that its TCR sequencing and HLA analysis involved relatively few individuals.

Sequencing of TCR beta, carried out with a high-throughput approach, was applied to CD8+ and CD4+ T cells from the blood. Negative isolation yielded the CD8+ and CD4+ T cells, while FACS enriched the TEMRA cells. With random hexamers, reverse transcription was performed on about 0.45 to 1 ug of RNA. TCRdb fed the immunoSEQ multiplex PCR reads into MiXCR, producing one record per CDR3 protein. Here the sample spans some 260,000 distinct CDR3 sequences, around 84% being singletons. Details on this clonotype: The antigen remains unidentified.

Source material: CD8+ T cells from PBMCs. This clonotype originated in a human donor with multiple sclerosis.

The CDR3: CSARAKAIPSGKEQFF. In DNA form, the CDR3 reads TGCAGTGCTAGGGCCAAAGCAATACCTAGCGGGAAAGAGCAGTTCTTC. The chain carries TRBV20-1 and TRBJ2-1, with 9 nucleotides matching TRBD2. There are 16 residues in the CDR3. Germline loops: CDR1 DFQATT, CDR2 SNEGSKA (reference sequence). The V and J ends lost 3 bases and 10 bases, in that order; junction bases with no gene match: 16.